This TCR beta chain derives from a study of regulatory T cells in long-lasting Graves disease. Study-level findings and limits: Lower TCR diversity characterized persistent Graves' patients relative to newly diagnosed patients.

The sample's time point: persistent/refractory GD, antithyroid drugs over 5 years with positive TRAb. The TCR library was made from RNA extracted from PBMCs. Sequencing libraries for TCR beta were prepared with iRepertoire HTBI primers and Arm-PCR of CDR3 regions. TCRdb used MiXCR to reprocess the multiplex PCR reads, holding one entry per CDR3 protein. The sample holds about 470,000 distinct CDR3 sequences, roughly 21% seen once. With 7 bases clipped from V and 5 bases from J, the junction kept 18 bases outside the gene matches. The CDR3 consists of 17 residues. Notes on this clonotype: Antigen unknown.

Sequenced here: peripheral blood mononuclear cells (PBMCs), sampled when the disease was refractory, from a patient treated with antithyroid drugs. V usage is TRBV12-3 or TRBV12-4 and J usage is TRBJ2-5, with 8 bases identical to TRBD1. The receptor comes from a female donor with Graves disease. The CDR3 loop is CASKSTGAAVGGETQYF. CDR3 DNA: TGTGCCAGCAAGTCGACAGGGGCCGCTGTTGGGGGGGAGACCCAGTACTTC.